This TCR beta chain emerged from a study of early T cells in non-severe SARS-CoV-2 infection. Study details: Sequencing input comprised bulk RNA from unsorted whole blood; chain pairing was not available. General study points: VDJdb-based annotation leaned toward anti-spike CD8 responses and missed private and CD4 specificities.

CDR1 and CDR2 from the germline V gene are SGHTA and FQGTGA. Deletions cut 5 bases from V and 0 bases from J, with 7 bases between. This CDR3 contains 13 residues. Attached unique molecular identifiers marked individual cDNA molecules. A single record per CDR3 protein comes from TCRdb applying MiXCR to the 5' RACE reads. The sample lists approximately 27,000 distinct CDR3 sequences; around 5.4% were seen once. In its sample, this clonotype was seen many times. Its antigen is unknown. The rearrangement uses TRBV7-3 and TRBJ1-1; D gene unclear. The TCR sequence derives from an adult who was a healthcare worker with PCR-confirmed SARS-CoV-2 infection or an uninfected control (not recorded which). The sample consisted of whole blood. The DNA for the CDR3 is TGTGCCAGCAGCCTCTCAATGAACACTGAAGCTTTCTTT. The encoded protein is CASSLSMNTEAFF.